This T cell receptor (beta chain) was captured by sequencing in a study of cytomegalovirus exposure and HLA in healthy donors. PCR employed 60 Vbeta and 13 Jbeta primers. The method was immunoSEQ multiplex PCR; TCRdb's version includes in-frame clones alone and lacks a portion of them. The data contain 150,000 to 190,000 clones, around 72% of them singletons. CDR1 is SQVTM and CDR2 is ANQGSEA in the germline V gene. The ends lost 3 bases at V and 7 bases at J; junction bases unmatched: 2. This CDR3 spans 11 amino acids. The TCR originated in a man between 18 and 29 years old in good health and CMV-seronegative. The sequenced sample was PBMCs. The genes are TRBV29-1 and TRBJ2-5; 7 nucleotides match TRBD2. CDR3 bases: TGCAGCGTTGATCCGGGAGGGACCCAGTACTTC. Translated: CSVDPGGTQYF. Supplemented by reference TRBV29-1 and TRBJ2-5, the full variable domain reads SAVISQKPSRDICQRGTSLTIQCQVDSQVTMMFWYRQQPGQSLTLIATANQGSEATYESGFVIDKFPISRPNLTFSTLTVSNMSPEDSSIYLCSVDPGGTQYFGPGTRLLVL.